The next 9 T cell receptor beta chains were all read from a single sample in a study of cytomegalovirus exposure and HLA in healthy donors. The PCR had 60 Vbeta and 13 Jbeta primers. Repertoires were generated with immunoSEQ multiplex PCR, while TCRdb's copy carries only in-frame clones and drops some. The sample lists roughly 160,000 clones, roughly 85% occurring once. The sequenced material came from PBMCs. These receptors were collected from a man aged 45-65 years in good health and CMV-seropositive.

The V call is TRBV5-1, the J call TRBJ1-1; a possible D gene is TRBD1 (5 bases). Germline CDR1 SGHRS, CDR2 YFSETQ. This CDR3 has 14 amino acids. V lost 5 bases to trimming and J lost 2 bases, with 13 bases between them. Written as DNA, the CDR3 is TGCGCCAGCAGTTCCAGGGTCGTCAACACTGAAGCTTTCTTT. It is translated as CASSSRVVNTEAFF.

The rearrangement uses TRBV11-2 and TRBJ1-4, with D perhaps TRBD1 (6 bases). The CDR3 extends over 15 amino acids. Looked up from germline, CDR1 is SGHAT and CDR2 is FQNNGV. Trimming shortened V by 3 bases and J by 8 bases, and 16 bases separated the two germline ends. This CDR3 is CASSFKSKGEEKLFF. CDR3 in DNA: TGTGCCAGCAGCTTTAAATCAAAGGGGGAAGAAAAACTGTTTTTT.

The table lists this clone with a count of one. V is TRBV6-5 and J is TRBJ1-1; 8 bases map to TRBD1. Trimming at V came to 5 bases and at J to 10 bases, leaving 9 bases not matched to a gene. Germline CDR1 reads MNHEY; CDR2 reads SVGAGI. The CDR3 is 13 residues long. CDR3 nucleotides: TGTGCCAGCAGTAGGACAGGGCTGGGCCGAGCTTTCTTT. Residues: CASSRTGLGRAFF.

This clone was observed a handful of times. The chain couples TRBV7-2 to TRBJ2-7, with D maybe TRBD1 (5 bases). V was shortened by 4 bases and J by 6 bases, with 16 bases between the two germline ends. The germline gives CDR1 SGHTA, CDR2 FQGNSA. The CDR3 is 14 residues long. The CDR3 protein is CASSSQVFYGEQYV. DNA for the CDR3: TGTGCCAGCAGCTCACAGGTTTTTTATGGCGAGCAGTACGTC.

CDR3 sequence reads: CASSSQGGSTEAFF. CDR3 DNA sequence: TGTGCCAGTAGTTCGCAGGGCGGTAGCACTGAAGCTTTCTTT. V is TRBV19 and J is TRBJ1-1; D is possibly TRBD1 (5 bases). Trimming pared 5 bases from V and 4 bases from J, leaving 14 bases between. This CDR3 spans 14 amino acids. In germline, CDR1 is LNHDA, CDR2 SQIVND (reference sequence).

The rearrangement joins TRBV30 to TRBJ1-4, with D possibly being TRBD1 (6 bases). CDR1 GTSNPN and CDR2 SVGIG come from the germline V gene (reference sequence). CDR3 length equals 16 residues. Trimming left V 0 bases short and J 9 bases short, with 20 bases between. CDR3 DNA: TGTGCCTGGAGTGTAATGAGCGGGGGGGCGAATCAAAAACTGTTTTTT. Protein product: CAWSVMSGGANQKLFF.

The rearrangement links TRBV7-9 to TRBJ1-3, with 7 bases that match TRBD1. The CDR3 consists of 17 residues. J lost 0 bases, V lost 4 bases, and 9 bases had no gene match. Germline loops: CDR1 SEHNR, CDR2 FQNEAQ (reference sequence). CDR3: CASSSQGQVRSGNTIYF. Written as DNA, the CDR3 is TGTGCCAGCAGCTCCCAAGGACAGGTTCGCTCTGGAAACACCATATATTTT.

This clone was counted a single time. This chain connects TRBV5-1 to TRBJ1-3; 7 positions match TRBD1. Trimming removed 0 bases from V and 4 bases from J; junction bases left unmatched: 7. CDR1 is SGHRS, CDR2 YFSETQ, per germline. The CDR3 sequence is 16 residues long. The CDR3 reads CASSLVGADRGNTIYF. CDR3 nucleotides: TGCGCCAGCAGCTTGGTTGGGGCGGACAGGGGAAACACCATATATTTT.

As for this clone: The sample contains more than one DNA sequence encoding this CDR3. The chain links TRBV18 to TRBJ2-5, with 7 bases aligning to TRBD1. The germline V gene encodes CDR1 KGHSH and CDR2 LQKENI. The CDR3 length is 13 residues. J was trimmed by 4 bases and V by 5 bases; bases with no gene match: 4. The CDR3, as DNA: TGTGCCAGCTCAACAAGACAGGGAGAGACCCAGTACTTC. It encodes CASSTRQGETQYF.